Listed below are T cell receptor beta chains from one sample, sequenced in a study of blood T cell repertoires in COVID-19. Some clones are missing from TCRdb's copy, which holds only in-frame ones; the method was immunoSEQ multiplex PCR. The sample records over 40,000 clones, around 84% being singletons. Sample: peripheral blood. Receptors were obtained from a man at least 80 years old with active COVID-19. Both conserved end residues are part of each CDR3. The D gene is left open where the match is weak. The listing skips clone size in some rows; elsewhere it reads once, few, many or a size class.

v_call	cdr3_length	clone_size	d_call	j_call	cdr3_nt	cdr3_aa
TRBV7-8	15	-	-	TRBJ2-2	TGTGCCAGCAGCGTCGACAGGTCGAACACCGGGGAGCTGTTTTTT	CASSVDRSNTGELFF
TRBV28	14	-	TRBD1	TRBJ2-7	TGTGCCAGCAGCTTGACCCGACAGGGGATCGAGCAGTACTTC	CASSLTRQGIEQYF
TRBV7-2	13	-	-	TRBJ2-7	TGTGCCAGCAGGCAAAGCGCGACCTACGAGCAGTACTTC	CASRQSATYEQYF
TRBV5-6	14	-	TRBD2	TRBJ2-1	TGTGCCAGCAGCATCGGACTAGCGAGCAATGAGCAGTTCTTC	CASSIGLASNEQFF
TRBV28	22	-	TRBD1	TRBJ1-3	TGTGCCAGCAGTTTGGTGGCCCCCGGGACAGGGAACCCCCTCGGCTCTGGAAACACCATATATTTT	CASSLVAPGTGNPLGSGNTIYF
TRBV7-8	14	-	TRBD1	TRBJ2-1	TGTGCCAGCAGCTTAGGCAGGGGGTACGATGAGCAGTTCTTC	CASSLGRGYDEQFF
TRBV7-9	15	-	-	TRBJ1-1	TGTGCCAGCAGCCCCTCATACAGGCCTTACACTGAAGCTTTCTTT	CASSPSYRPYTEAFF
TRBV6-2/TRBV6-3	16	-	TRBD2	TRBJ2-1	TGTGCCAGCAGCCCACGGGCTAGCGGGAGGGCTGATGAGCAGTTCTTC	CASSPRASGRADEQFF
TRBV7-2	15	once	TRBD2	TRBJ2-1	TGTGCCAGCAGCCCCAGGTTAGCGGGAGGCAATGAGCAGTTCTTC	CASSPRLAGGNEQFF
TRBV3-1/TRBV3-2	14	-	-	TRBJ2-2	TGTGCCAGCAGCCAAGATAGGAGAACCGGGGAGCTGTTTTTT	CASSQDRRTGELFF
TRBV5-4	17	-	TRBD2	TRBJ2-1	TGTGCCAGCAGCAGACGACTAGCGGGAGTTTCCTACAATGAGCAGTTCTTC	CASSRRLAGVSYNEQFF
TRBV6-5	13	-	-	TRBJ2-5	TGTGCCAGCAGTTTCCCGGGAACGGAGACCCAGTACTTC	CASSFPGTETQYF
TRBV6-5	15	-	TRBD2	TRBJ2-1	TGTGCCAGCAGCAGAAGCGGGAGAATCGACAATGAGCAGTTCTTC	CASSRSGRIDNEQFF
TRBV12-3/TRBV12-4	13	-	TRBD2	TRBJ2-1	TGTGCCAGCACTCCGGGAGGGTACAATGAGCAGTTCTTC	CASTPGGYNEQFF
TRBV6-4	14	-	-	TRBJ1-1	TGTGCCAGCAAGAGGACGGGGATGAACACTGAAGCTTTCTTT	CASKRTGMNTEAFF
TRBV13	16	-	TRBD2	TRBJ2-2	TGTGCCAGCAGCCGTCGAAGCGGGGCGAACACCGGGGAGCTGTTTTTT	CASSRRSGANTGELFF
TRBV7-9	14	-	-	TRBJ2-7	TGTGCCAGCAGCCCATGGGACTCCCCCTACGAGCAGTACTTC	CASSPWDSPYEQYF
TRBV7-9	13	once	-	TRBJ1-2	TGTGCCAGCAGCCCGGACAGCCCCTATGGCTACACCTTC	CASSPDSPYGYTF
TRBV7-6	15	once	TRBD2	TRBJ2-3	TGTGCCAGCAGCTTAGCGGGACTAGTCACAGATACGCAGTATTTT	CASSLAGLVTDTQYF
TRBV7-2	17	-	TRBD2	TRBJ2-1	TGTGCCAGCAGCTTAATTTGGAGGACTAGCGGTTACAATGAGCAGTTCTTC	CASSLIWRTSGYNEQFF
TRBV7-9	13	-	-	TRBJ2-5	TGTGCCAGCAGCCTCGGGGATCAAGAGACCCAGTACTTC	CASSLGDQETQYF
TRBV10-3	15	-	-	TRBJ1-5	TGTGCCATCAGGAGGGACCGGGAGTCGGATCAGCCCCAGCATTTT	CAIRRDRESDQPQHF
TRBV5-4	14	-	-	TRBJ2-5	TGTGCCAGCAGCTTCAGGACGGGAAAAGAGACCCAGTACTTC	CASSFRTGKETQYF
TRBV11-2	14	-	TRBD1	TRBJ2-5	TGTGCCAGCAGCCCCGAGGGGGCGGGAGAGACCCAGTACTTC	CASSPEGAGETQYF
TRBV10-2	14	-	TRBD1	TRBJ2-7	TGCGCCAGCAGTGAGAGCACGACAGGGGTCGAGCAGTACTTC	CASSESTTGVEQYF
TRBV7-9	19	-	TRBD1	TRBJ1-5	TGTGCCAGCAGCTTGGTGGGGACAGGGGGACGGGAACCTCATCAGCCCCAGCATTTT	CASSLVGTGGREPHQPQHF
TRBV18	19	-	TRBD2	TRBJ2-7	TGTGCCAGCTCAATCCCAGAGACTAGCGGGAGTGCCCTTGTCTACGAGCAGTACTTC	CASSIPETSGSALVYEQYF
TRBV25-1	16	-	TRBD1	TRBJ1-4	TGTGCCAGCAGTGACAGCTTGACAGGGACAAATGAAAAACTGTTTTTT	CASSDSLTGTNEKLFF
TRBV28	15	-	-	TRBJ1-2	TGTGCCAGCAGGGGCGGGGGCGGTGGAAACTATGGCTACACCTTC	CASRGGGGGNYGYTF
TRBV12-5	13	-	-	TRBJ2-1	TGTGCTAGTGGTCAGACTAGTAACAATGAGCAGTTCTTC	CASGQTSNNEQFF
TRBV28	17	-	-	TRBJ2-6	TGTGCCAGCAGTTTTTTTTACGGGGTTTCTGGGGCCAACGTCCTGACTTTC	CASSFFYGVSGANVLTF
TRBV5-6	15	-	TRBD1	TRBJ2-1	TGTGCCAGCAGCCAGGGACAGGGCCCCTACAATGAGCAGTTCTTC	CASSQGQGPYNEQFF
TRBV7-8	16	-	-	TRBJ2-5	TGTGCCAGCAGCGCCCACCAGGGTGGCGCCCAAGAGACCCAGTACTTC	CASSAHQGGAQETQYF
TRBV5-5	18	-	TRBD2	TRBJ2-1	TGTGCCAGCAGCTTGGCCGGGACTAGCGGGGGATCCTACAATGAGCAGTTCTTC	CASSLAGTSGGSYNEQFF
TRBV28	13	-	-	TRBJ1-1	TGTGCCAGTAAGGAGGGGATGAACACTGAAGCTTTCTTT	CASKEGMNTEAFF
TRBV28	11	-	-	TRBJ2-7	TGTGCCAGCAGGACAACCCGCGAGCAGTACTTC	CASRTTREQYF
TRBV9	16	-	TRBD1	TRBJ2-3	TGTGCCAGCAGCGTTTCCGGGACAGGGGTGGTAGATACGCAGTATTTT	CASSVSGTGVVDTQYF
TRBV30	14	-	TRBD1	TRBJ2-1	TGTGCCTGGAGTCAAGGGACAGGGAACAATGAGCAGTTCTTC	CAWSQGTGNNEQFF
TRBV30	15	-	TRBD2	TRBJ2-2	TGTGCCTGGGCAACTAGCGGGACGAACACCGGGGAGCTGTTTTTT	CAWATSGTNTGELFF
TRBV5-1	16	-	TRBD1	TRBJ2-7	TGCGCCAGCAGCCCCCGGGACAGGGTAGGTGCGGACGAGCAGTACTTC	CASSPRDRVGADEQYF
TRBV5-5	12	-	-	TRBJ2-2	TGTGCCAGCAGCCACCGGGGCGGGGAGCTGTTTTTT	CASSHRGGELFF
TRBV5-1	16	once	TRBD2	TRBJ2-7	TGCGCCAGCAAAACGTATCTGGCGGGAGGCGCCTACGAGCAGTACTTC	CASKTYLAGGAYEQYF
TRBV9	13	-	-	TRBJ2-5	TGTGCCAGCAGCGTAACGGGAAGAGAGACCCAGTACTTC	CASSVTGRETQYF
TRBV4-2	16	-	TRBD1	TRBJ1-1	TGTGCCAGCAGTCGGACAGGGGGGGGACTGAACACTGAAGCTTTCTTT	CASSRTGGGLNTEAFF
TRBV28	12	-	-	TRBJ1-1	TGTGCCACTAAAGGGACATCGCTTCGGGCTTTCTTT	CATKGTSLRAFF
TRBV7-3	13	-	-	TRBJ1-1	TGTGCCAGCAGTGAAGACCCAAGGAGTGAAGCTTTCTTT	CASSEDPRSEAFF
TRBV3-1/TRBV3-2	14	-	-	TRBJ2-5	TGTGCCAGCAGCCAAGGCACAGACCAAGAGACCCAGTACTTC	CASSQGTDQETQYF
TRBV14	19	-	TRBD2	TRBJ2-3	TGTGCCAGCAGCTCGCTACCCGGGACTAGCGGGAGTGCGAGTGATACGCAGTATTTT	CASSSLPGTSGSASDTQYF
TRBV5-1	13	-	-	TRBJ2-2	TGCGCCAGCAGAGAAGGGAGTTCCGGGGAGCTGTTTTTT	CASREGSSGELFF
TRBV6-5	14	-	TRBD2	TRBJ2-7	TGTGCCAGCAATTTAGCGGGGCTGACCTACGAGCAGTACTTC	CASNLAGLTYEQYF
TRBV27	12	-	TRBD1	TRBJ2-1	TGTGCCAGCAGTACTACAGGGGCGGAGCAGTTCTTC	CASSTTGAEQFF
TRBV7-6	16	-	-	TRBJ2-5	TGTGCCAGCAGCCCCCGGCAGGGCTACCCCCAAGAGACCCAGTACTTC	CASSPRQGYPQETQYF
TRBV18	16	-	TRBD1	TRBJ2-7	TGTGCCAGCTCACCACCGACGGGACAGGGGGATTACGAGCAGTACTTC	CASSPPTGQGDYEQYF